The 31 T cell receptor beta chains given below trace back to one sample, sequenced in a study of cytomegalovirus exposure and HLA in healthy donors. The PCR used 60 Vbeta and 13 Jbeta primers. The data were produced by immunoSEQ multiplex PCR, yet TCRdb's version contains in-frame clones alone and is incomplete. The sample yields 150,000 or so clones, about 74% seen once. Sequenced material: PBMCs. Source of these receptors: a man aged 40-49 years in good health and CMV-seropositive.

This clone occurred once. The rearrangement uses TRBV19 and TRBJ1-1; possible D gene TRBD1, 5 bases. Germline V gene lookup returns CDR1 LNHDA and CDR2 SQIVND (reference sequence). The CDR3 is 15 residues long. The V gene lost 4 bases and the J gene lost 0 bases, with 12 bases spanning the gap. For the CDR3, the DNA is TGTGCCAGTAGTAAGGCAGGGAAAATGAACACTGAAGCTTTCTTT. It encodes CASSKAGKMNTEAFF.

The rearrangement joins TRBV28 to TRBJ1-4; 9 bases are a match to TRBD1. This CDR3 is 15 amino acids long. The trim removed 5 bases at V and 7 bases at J, leaving 8 bases unmatched. In germline, CDR1 is MDHEN, CDR2 SYDVKM. The CDR3 sequence is CASSRQQGAVEKLFF. The CDR3 DNA reads TGTGCCAGCAGTCGCCAACAGGGGGCAGTTGAAAAACTGTTTTTT.

V is TRBV5-4 and J is TRBJ2-2; D possibly corresponds to TRBD2 (6 bases). V was shortened by 1 base and J by 5 bases, with 18 bases between the two germline ends. The germline gives CDR1 SGHNT, CDR2 YYREEE (reference sequence). The CDR3 sequence is 17 residues long. CDR3 sequence: CASSLLEGGLTTGELFF. CDR3 nucleotide sequence: TGTGCCAGCAGCTTGTTAGAGGGAGGCCTAACTACCGGGGAGCTGTTTTTT.

The chain has TRBV25-1 and TRBJ2-7; 7 nucleotides match TRBD2. The trim removed 8 bases at V and 2 bases at J, leaving 9 bases unmatched. This CDR3 spans 14 amino acids. CDR1 and CDR2 from the germline V gene are MGHDK and SYGVNS. The CDR3 nucleotides read TGTGCCAGCTCCCGGGAGGCCTTCCCCTACGAGCAGTACTTC. It is translated as CASSREAFPYEQYF.

This clone was counted once. V and J are TRBV19 and TRBJ1-5; D may be TRBD1 (5 bases). V was cut by 2 bases and J by 2 bases, with 10 bases left in between. Per the germline V gene, CDR1 is LNHDA and CDR2 is SQIVND (reference sequence). The CDR3 runs 15 residues. The chain's CDR3 is CASSISRVGNQPQHF. The CDR3 nucleotides are TGTGCCAGTAGTATAAGCAGGGTAGGCAATCAGCCCCAGCATTTT.

This chain connects TRBV28 to TRBJ2-7, with TRBD2 matching 16 bases. Trimming at V came to 6 bases and at J to 1 base, leaving 18 bases not matched to a gene. The germline V gene has CDR1 MDHEN and CDR2 SYDVKM. CDR3 size: 21 residues. The CDR3 DNA reads TGTGCCAGCAGCTGGACTGGATCCGGGACTAGCGGGAGGGCCCGGTCCTACGAGCAGTACTTC. Protein: CASSWTGSGTSGRARSYEQYF.

V usage is TRBV15 and J usage is TRBJ2-1, with 8 nucleotides matching TRBD2. In germline, CDR1 is LNHNV, CDR2 YYDKDF (reference sequence). J gave up 4 bases and V 4 bases, and 9 bases lay outside the gene matches. The CDR3 loop spans 16 amino acids. The CDR3 DNA follows: TGTGCCACCAGCATAGGGTCTAGCGGGCCTTACAATGAGCAGTTCTTC. Amino acid sequence: CATSIGSSGPYNEQFF.

This chain links TRBV5-1 with TRBJ2-7; maybe TRBD2 (5 bases). CDR3 length equals 12 residues. The V end lost 3 bases, the J end lost 7 bases, and 11 bases lay between the germline ends. The germline CDR1 and CDR2 sequences are SGHRS and YFSETQ. The DNA for the CDR3 is TGCGCCAGCAGCTCCGGGGATCGAGAGCAGTACTTC. Amino acids: CASSSGDREQYF.

The V and J genes are TRBV5-4 and TRBJ1-4; a possible D gene is TRBD1 (6 bases). The CDR3 is 16 amino acids. V lost 4 bases and J 2 bases, leaving 15 bases between the germline ends. Per germline, CDR1 SGHNT and CDR2 YYREEE (reference sequence). CDR3 DNA sequence: TGTGCCAGCAGCCCTGGGGGGGCTGGGACTAATGAAAAACTGTTTTTT. This codes for CASSPGGAGTNEKLFF.

The chain carries TRBV19 and TRBJ1-5; 7 bases match TRBD1. Trimming took 6 bases from V and 0 from J; bases not matched to a gene: 8. CDR3 length equals 16 residues. The germline V gene has CDR1 LNHDA and CDR2 SQIVND (reference sequence). CDR3 DNA sequence: TGTGCCAGTAGGACAACCGGGACAGATAGCAATCAGCCCCAGCATTTT. It is translated as CASRTTGTDSNQPQHF.

The V gene is TRBV5-4, the J gene TRBJ1-4; tentative D call: TRBD1 (6 bases). The length of the CDR3 is 16 residues. Germline V gives CDR1 SGHNT, CDR2 YYREEE (reference sequence). V was clipped by 4 bases and J by 2 bases, with 15 bases between them. This CDR3 reads CASSPGGAHTNEKLFF. The CDR3 nucleotides are TGTGCCAGCAGCCCCGGGGGGGCGCACACTAATGAAAAACTGTTTTTT.

The CDR3 DNA sequence: TGTGCCAGCTCACCTCTAGCGGCTAGCACAGATACGCAGTATTTT. Encoded protein: CASSPLAASTDTQYF. This chain uses TRBV18 with TRBJ2-3; 7 nucleotides agree with TRBD2. The V segment lost 3 bases and the J segment 0 bases; nucleotides outside the gene matches: 3. CDR3 length equals 15 residues. Germline CDR1 and CDR2: KGHSH and LQKENI.

This clone was seen a handful of times. This chain connects TRBV28 to TRBJ2-5; D is ambiguous. Germline V gene sequence: CDR1 MDHEN, CDR2 SYDVKM. The CDR3 runs 15 residues. The germline V and J ends were trimmed by 0 bases and 7 bases, with 15 bases remaining between them. Here the CDR3 DNA reads TGTGCCAGCAGTTTATGTGTGCGTCCCCACTGGACCCAGTACTTC. Translation: CASSLCVRPHWTQYF.

The rearrangement joins TRBV29-1 to TRBJ1-1, with a possible D match to TRBD1 (6 bases). V gave up 3 bases and J gave up 10 bases, with 15 bases separating them. Germline assignment: CDR1 SQVTM and CDR2 ANQGSEA. The CDR3 is 12 residues long. Written as DNA, the CDR3 is TGCAGCGTTGAGCCTGGGGGAGGGGGAGCTTTCTTT. Translated, it gives CSVEPGGGGAFF.

This clone occurred once. The rearrangement uses TRBV29-1 and TRBJ1-2, with D unclear. The CDR3 is 12 residues long. The V end lost 3 bases, the J end lost 8 bases, and 13 bases lay between the germline ends. Per germline, CDR1 SQVTM and CDR2 ANQGSEA. CDR3 in amino acids: CSVDSGQRGYTF. For the CDR3, the DNA is TGCAGCGTTGATTCAGGCCAGAGAGGCTACACCTTC.

The sample holds one count of this clone. The chain combines TRBV6-1 with TRBJ1-5; no reliable D call. Trimming left V 4 bases short and J 3 bases short, with 19 bases between. CDR3 length equals 17 residues. Germline V CDR1 and CDR2: MNHNS, SASEGT. CDR3 DNA sequence: TGTGCCAGCAGTGCCGGTAGAGGAGGAGACTTCAATCAGCCCCAGCATTTT. The encoded protein is CASSAGRGGDFNQPQHF.

J is TRBJ2-7 and V is TRBV2; the D gene is possibly TRBD2 (6 bases). In germline, CDR1 is SNHLY, CDR2 FYNNEI. V lost 3 bases to trimming and J lost 12 bases, with 15 bases between them. This CDR3 comprises 12 residues. Here the CDR3 DNA reads TGTGCCAGCAGTGATAGGGCAAGGGGACTGTACTTC. This translates into CASSDRARGLYF. The full variable domain, with the rest looked up from reference TRBV2 and TRBJ2-7, is EPEVTQTPSHQVTQMGQEVILRCVPISNHLYFYWYRQILGQKVEFLVSFYNNEISEKSEIFDDQFSVERPDGSNFTLKIRSTKLEDSAMYFCASSDRARGLYFGPGTRLTVT.

This chain joins TRBV9 and TRBJ2-5, with D possibly being TRBD2 (5 bases). Germline V gene data show CDR1 as SGDLS and CDR2 as YYNGEE. This CDR3 is built from 15 residues. V shed 0 bases and J shed 1 base, with 10 bases lying between them. CDR3 sequence (DNA): TGTGCCAGCAGCGTAGGGACTCTACCCCAAGAGACCCAGTACTTC. Encoded protein: CASSVGTLPQETQYF.

In its sample, this clone was seen a few times. DNA for the CDR3: TGTGCCAGCAGTTTTCTAGCGGACACCGGGGAGCTGTTTTTT. Encoded protein: CASSFLADTGELFF. The rearrangement links TRBV27 to TRBJ2-2; the match to TRBD2 covers 7 bases. Looked up from germline, CDR1 is MNHEY and CDR2 is SMNVEV (reference sequence). V gave up 3 bases and J gave up 3 bases; unmatched junction bases: 1. The CDR3 extends over 14 amino acids.

V usage is TRBV28 and J usage is TRBJ1-1; D gene ambiguous. In germline, CDR1 is MDHEN, CDR2 SYDVKM. The ends were cut back, 3 bases at V and 4 bases at J, with 6 bases in the middle. The CDR3 covers 12 residues. In nucleotides, the CDR3 is TGTGCCAGCAGTTTTTCCGGCACTGAAGCTTTCTTT. Its translation: CASSFSGTEAFF.

The CDR3 DNA reads as TGTGCCAGCAGTTATCTAGCGTGCAATGAGCAGTTCTTC. It specifies CASSYLACNEQFF. The rearrangement uses TRBV6-5 and TRBJ2-1; a possible D gene is TRBD2 (6 bases). This CDR3 is 13 amino acids long. V lost 3 bases and J 6 bases, leaving 9 bases between the germline ends. CDR1 MNHEY and CDR2 SVGAGI come from the germline V gene.

The genes are TRBV5-1 and TRBJ1-2; no reliable D call. CDR1 SGHRS and CDR2 YFSETQ come from the germline V gene. The CDR3 runs to 13 residues. V dropped 1 base and J dropped 8 bases, with 12 bases sitting between them. The CDR3 loop reads CASSLTYVSGYTF. CDR3 sequence (DNA): TGCGCCAGCAGCTTGACTTACGTTTCCGGCTACACCTTC.

As regards this clone: This same CDR3 is encoded by further DNA sequences in the sample. The chain recombines TRBV5-1 with TRBJ1-5, with D unresolved. Germline V gene sequence: CDR1 SGHRS, CDR2 YFSETQ. V lost 0 bases and J lost 4, with 5 bases in between. The CDR3 has 13 residues. In DNA form, the CDR3 reads TGCGCCAGCAGCTTGGGCAGAAATCAGCCCCAGCATTTT. It specifies CASSLGRNQPQHF.

The chain joins TRBV10-2 to TRBJ2-7; D uncertain. Germline V lookup: CDR1 WSHSY, CDR2 SAAADI. This CDR3 comprises 13 residues. V lost 5 bases and J 2 bases, leaving 10 bases between the germline ends. The CDR3 sequence is CASSFEETYEQYF. The CDR3 DNA sequence: TGCGCCAGCAGTTTTGAGGAGACCTACGAGCAGTACTTC.

Turning to this clone: One end of the junction is discordant with germline, which a read error may explain. The chain combines TRBV5-1 with TRBJ1-3; D gene uncertain. Germline V lookup: CDR1 SGHRS, CDR2 YFSETQ. CDR3 length: 13 amino acids. CDR3: CASSLATGNTTYF. As DNA, the CDR3 is TGCGCCAGCAGCTTGGCGACTGGAAACACCACATATTTT.

The CDR3: CASSLALGQVNTEAFF. CDR3 nucleotide sequence: TGTGCCAGCAGCTTAGCGCTGGGACAGGTGAACACTGAAGCTTTCTTT. The V and J genes are TRBV7-8 and TRBJ1-1, with 8 bases matching TRBD1. Germline assignment: CDR1 SGHVS and CDR2 FQNEAQ. Trimming removed 0 bases from V and 0 bases from J; junction bases left unmatched: 3. CDR3 length: 16 residues.

The chain couples TRBV27 to TRBJ2-7, with TRBD2 matching 7 bases. Trimming at V came to 9 bases and at J to 3 bases, leaving 11 bases not matched to a gene. CDR1 and CDR2 from the germline V gene are MNHEY and SMNVEV (reference sequence). The CDR3 totals 14 residues. The CDR3 reads CASSTGTIGYEQYF. The CDR3 DNA reads TGTGCCAGTAGTACCGGGACTATTGGCTACGAGCAGTACTTC.

The gene calls are TRBV27 and TRBJ2-1; a weak D match, TRBD2 (5 bases). The V and J ends lost 0 bases and 2 bases respectively, with 14 bases between them. Per germline, CDR1 MNHEY and CDR2 SMNVEV (reference sequence). CDR3 length equals 17 residues. The chain's CDR3 is CASSLSRAVGPYNEQFF. The CDR3 DNA follows: TGTGCCAGCAGTTTATCGCGGGCGGTAGGACCCTACAATGAGCAGTTCTTC.

The chain uses TRBV29-1 and TRBJ2-1; D gene ambiguous. V lost 4 bases to trimming and J lost 4 bases, with 11 bases between them. The V gene's germline CDR1 is SQVTM and CDR2 ANQGSEA. The CDR3 covers 13 residues. The CDR3 protein is CSVGWVGYNEQFF. The CDR3 bases are TGCAGCGTTGGGTGGGTCGGGTACAATGAGCAGTTCTTC.

The sample holds one count of this clone. J is TRBJ1-5 and V is TRBV27; TRBD1 aligns across 10 bases. The J segment lost 5 bases and the V segment lost 2 bases, leaving 6 bases of the junction unmatched. Germline CDR1 and CDR2: MNHEY and SMNVEV (reference sequence). The CDR3 consists of 16 residues. The CDR3 loop reads CASSLVGGQGHQPQHF. The DNA for the CDR3 is TGTGCCAGCAGTTTAGTCGGGGGACAGGGGCATCAGCCCCAGCATTTT.

By proportion, this clone is medium-sized. This chain uses TRBV28 with TRBJ2-4, with D maybe TRBD1 (6 bases). From germline, CDR1 is MDHEN and CDR2 SYDVKM. With 5 bases removed from V and 7 bases from J, the gap between germline ends came to 15 bases. The length of the CDR3 is 14 residues. The CDR3: CASSPTGATNIQYF. DNA of the CDR3: TGTGCCAGCAGTCCGACAGGTGCGACGAACATTCAGTACTTC.